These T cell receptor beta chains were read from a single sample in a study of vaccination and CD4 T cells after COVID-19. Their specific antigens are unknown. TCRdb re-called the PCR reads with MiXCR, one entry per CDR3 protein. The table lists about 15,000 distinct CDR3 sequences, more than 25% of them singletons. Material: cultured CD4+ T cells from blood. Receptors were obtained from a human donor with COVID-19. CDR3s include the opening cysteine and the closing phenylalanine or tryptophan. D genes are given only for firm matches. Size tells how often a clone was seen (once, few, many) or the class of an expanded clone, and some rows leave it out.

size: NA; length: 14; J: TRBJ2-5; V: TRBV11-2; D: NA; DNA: TGTGCCAGCACCCCCGGGACTTTAGTGGAGACCCAGTACTTC; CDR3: CASTPGTLVETQYF
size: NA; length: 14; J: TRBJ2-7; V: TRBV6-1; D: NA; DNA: TGTGCCAGCAGTGTACAACAGGTAGGCTACGAGCAGTACTTC; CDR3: CASSVQQVGYEQYF
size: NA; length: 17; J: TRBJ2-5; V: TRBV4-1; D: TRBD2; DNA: TGCGCCAGCAGCCATCTAAGCGGGGGGGCTGCGCGGGAGACCCAGTACTTC; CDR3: CASSHLSGGAARETQYF
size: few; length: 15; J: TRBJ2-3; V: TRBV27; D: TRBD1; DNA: TGTGCCAGCAGTTCGGGACAGGGGCGGACAGATACGCAGTATTTT; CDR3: CASSSGQGRTDTQYF
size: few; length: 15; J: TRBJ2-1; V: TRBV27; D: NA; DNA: TGTGCCAGCAGTTTAAGAGGGGGGCCCAACAATGAGCAGTTCTTC; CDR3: CASSLRGGPNNEQFF
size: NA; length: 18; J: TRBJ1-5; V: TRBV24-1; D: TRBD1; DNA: TGTGCCACCAGTGATCTTGGGACAGGGTACGGGATCAATCAGCCCCAGCATTTT; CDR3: CATSDLGTGYGINQPQHF
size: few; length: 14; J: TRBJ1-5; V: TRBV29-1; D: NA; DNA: TGCAGCGTTGGGGGGTCAAATAGCAATCAGCCCCAGCATTTT; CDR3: CSVGGSNSNQPQHF
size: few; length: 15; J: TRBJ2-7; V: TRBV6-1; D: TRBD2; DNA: TGTGCCAGCAGCCGGACTAGCGGAAAATCCTACGAGCAGTACTTC; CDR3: CASSRTSGKSYEQYF
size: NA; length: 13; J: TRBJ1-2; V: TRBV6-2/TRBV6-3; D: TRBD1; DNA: TGTGCCAGCACCAGGACAGGGGGGGAAGGCTACACCTTC; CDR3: CASTRTGGEGYTF
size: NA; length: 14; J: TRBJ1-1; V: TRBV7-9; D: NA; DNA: TGTGCCAGCAGCCGACAGGACAGGAACACTGAAGCTTTCTTT; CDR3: CASSRQDRNTEAFF
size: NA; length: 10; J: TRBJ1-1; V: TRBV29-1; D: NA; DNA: TGCAGCGCCGGGTCCGGAGGAGCTTTCTTT; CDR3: CSAGSGGAFF